The clone carrying this TCR beta chain has at least ten counts. The ends lost 2 bases at V and 7 bases at J; junction bases unmatched: 7. This CDR3 has 15 residues. These data come from a study of T cells in Graves' hyperthyroidism and ophthalmopathy. Stable disease denoted Graves' hyperthyroidism without ophthalmopathy progression within 18 months. It was RNA transcripts that yielded the amplified TCR beta CDR3 regions. HTBI primers were used for first-round RT-PCR of the TCR CDR3. TCRdb analysed the multiplex PCR reads with MiXCR anew, one entry per CDR3 protein. The repertoire holds a few hundred thousand distinct CDR3 sequences, with 40% to 55% as singletons.

Sequenced sample: peripheral blood or thyroid tissue (not recorded which). This receptor was taken from a woman younger than 30 with Graves' hyperthyroidism. The genes are TRBV12-3 or TRBV12-4 and TRBJ2-1, with TRBD2 matching over 8 bases. CDR3 sequence: CASSLRGGRLNEQFF. In DNA form, the CDR3 reads TGTGCCAGCAGTTTACGGGGCGGGAGGCTAAATGAGCAGTTCTTC.